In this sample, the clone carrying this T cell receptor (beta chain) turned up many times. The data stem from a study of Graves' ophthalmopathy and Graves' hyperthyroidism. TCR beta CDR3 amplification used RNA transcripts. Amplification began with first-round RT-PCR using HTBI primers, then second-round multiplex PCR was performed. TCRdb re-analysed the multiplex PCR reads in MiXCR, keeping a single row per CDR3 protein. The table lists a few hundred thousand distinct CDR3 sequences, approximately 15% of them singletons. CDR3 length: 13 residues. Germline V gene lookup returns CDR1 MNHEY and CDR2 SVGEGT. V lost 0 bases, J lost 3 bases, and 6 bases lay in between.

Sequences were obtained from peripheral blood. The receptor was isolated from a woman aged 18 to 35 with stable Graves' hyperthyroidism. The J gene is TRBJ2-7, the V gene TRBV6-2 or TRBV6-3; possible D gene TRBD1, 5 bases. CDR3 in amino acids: CASSYSDIYEQYF. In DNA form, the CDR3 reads TGTGCCAGCAGTTACTCGGACATCTACGAGCAGTACTTC.